This TCR beta chain was identified during a study of blood T cell repertoires in COVID-19. About the research overall: Acute-phase and convalescent COVID-19 samples originated in the United States, Italy and Spain.

The table came from immunoSEQ multiplex PCR; TCRdb's copy has only in-frame clones and leaves some out. The sample carries around 110,000 clones, approximately 88% recorded once. The CDR3 length is 21 residues. V gave up 0 bases and J gave up 1 base, with 25 bases separating them. This clone has just one count. Sequenced: peripheral blood. The receptor was isolated from a human donor in a cohort sampled during active COVID-19. The chain is built from TRBV23-1 and TRBJ1-5; unclear D gene. TRBV23-1 is annotated as an ORF whose role is uncertain. CDR3 sequence (DNA): TGCGCCAGCAGTCAATCCTCGGCAGGCCGTCCCTCCCAGATAAGCAATCAGCCCCAGCATTTT. This sequence encodes CASSQSSAGRPSQISNQPQHF.